This TCR beta chain was documented in a study of OX40 agonist ivuxolimab in advanced cancers. The germline V gene has CDR1 SGHTS and CDR2 YDEGEE. This CDR3 has 13 amino acids. V was pared by 0 bases and J by 4 bases, with 7 bases between. Method: immunoSEQ multiplex PCR; TCRdb's copy keeps in-frame clones and lacks some. The sample includes 50,000 to 60,000 clones, 70% to 90% of them seen just once. The sequenced sample was CD4+ or CD8+ T cells sorted from blood, obtained in a trial of the OX40 agonist ivuxolimab. The source is an adult with an advanced solid tumor such as melanoma, head and neck, liver or kidney cancer. The chain is built from TRBV5-8 and TRBJ1-2; D gene uncertain. CDR3 nucleotides: TGTGCCAGCAGCTTGGTGAGGGTCTATGGCTACACCTTC. This codes for CASSLVRVYGYTF. The entire variable domain, with the rest obtained from reference TRBV5-8 and TRBJ1-2, is as follows: EAGVTQSPTHLIKTRGQQATLRCSPISGHTSVYWYQQALGLGLQFLLWYDEGEERNRGNFPPRFSGRQFPNYSSELNVNALELEDSALYLCASSLVRVYGYTFGSGTRLTVV.